This T cell receptor beta chain was sequenced in a study of blood T cell repertoires in COVID-19. Turning to the study itself: Samples came from the United States, Italy and Spain, spanning acute and convalescent COVID-19.

Source study methods: Amplifying reference gene primers gave estimates of nucleated cell counts. Sequenced by immunoSEQ multiplex PCR; TCRdb stores in-frame clones only, minus some. That table furnishes V, J and clone size, whereas the DNA furnished D and trimming. The sample has thousands of clones, more than 65% seen once. Per germline, CDR1 SGHDT and CDR2 YYEEEE. Trimming removed 4 bases from V and 6 bases from J, with 20 bases in between. This CDR3 is built from 15 residues. The sequenced sample consisted of peripheral blood. The rearrangement links TRBV5-6 to TRBJ2-7; no clear D. The receptor's source is a man aged 55 to 70 with acute or convalescent COVID-19. CDR3 amino acids: CASSPPIRHAGEQYF. For the CDR3, the DNA is TGTGCCAGCAGCCCCCCGATCAGGCATGCTGGCGAGCAGTACTTC.